One T cell receptor beta chain is described in this entry. Other DNA sequences in this sample translate to the same CDR3. Original analysis: Amplification of reference gene primers provided the estimated nucleated cell counts. Some clones are missing from TCRdb's copy, which holds only in-frame ones; the method was immunoSEQ multiplex PCR. V and J calls plus clone size are reproduced from that table; the DNA served to infer D and trimming. The repertoire has about 100,000 clones, around three quarters of them found once; the top ten carry about 8.4%. The sample is drawn from a study of blood T cell repertoires in COVID-19. In the study overall: Collection of acute and convalescent COVID-19 samples took place in the United States, Italy and Spain. T cells, B-cell-depleted T cells, or PBMCs provided the cDNA or gDNA that served as material.

This clonotype originated in a man aged 50 or older who had recovered from COVID-19. The sequenced sample was peripheral blood.

The CDR3 sequence: CASSPGTGNQPQHF. CDR3 in DNA: TGTGCCAGCTCCCCCGGGACAGGAAATCAGCCCCAGCATTTT. V gene TRBV18 combines with J gene TRBJ1-5; 8 bases fit TRBD1. The CDR3 loop spans 14 amino acids. CDR1 is KGHSH and CDR2 is LQKENI in the germline V gene. With 6 bases clipped from V and 4 bases from J, the junction kept 5 bases outside the gene matches.